This TCR beta chain was documented in a study of blood T cell repertoires in COVID-19. CDR1 SGHTA and CDR2 FQGNSA come from the germline V gene. There are 15 residues in the CDR3. Turning to this clone: One end of the junction varies from germline; a read error may be responsible.

The data were produced by immunoSEQ multiplex PCR, yet TCRdb's version contains in-frame clones alone and is incomplete. This sample yields 200,000 to 250,000 clones, of which 82% are seen a single time; 8.2% belongs to the top ten. Followed longitudinally, the Seattle patients had been enrolled during active infection. Sequences were obtained from peripheral blood. The V call is TRBV7-2, the J call TRBJ2-7, with D possibly matching TRBD2 (6 bases). This clonotype was obtained from a woman aged 80 or over with COVID-19, enrolled during active disease. CDR3 amino acids: CASSLGTALSYEQYF. CDR3 sequence (DNA): TGTGCCAGCAGTTTAGGGACTGCCCTATCCTACGAGCAGTACTTC.